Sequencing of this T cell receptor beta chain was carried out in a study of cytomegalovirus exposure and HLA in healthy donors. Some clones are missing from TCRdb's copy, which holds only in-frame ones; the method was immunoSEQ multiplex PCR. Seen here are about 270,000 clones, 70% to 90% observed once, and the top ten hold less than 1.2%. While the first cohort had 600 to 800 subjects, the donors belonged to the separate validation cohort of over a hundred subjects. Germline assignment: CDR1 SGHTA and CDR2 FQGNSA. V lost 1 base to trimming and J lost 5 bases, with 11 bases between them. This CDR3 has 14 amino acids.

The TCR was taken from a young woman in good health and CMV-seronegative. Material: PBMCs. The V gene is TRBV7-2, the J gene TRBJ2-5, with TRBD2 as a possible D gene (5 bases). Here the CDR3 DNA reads TGTGCCAGCAGCTTAGAACGGGGAAGGGAGACCCAGTACTTC. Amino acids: CASSLERGRETQYF.